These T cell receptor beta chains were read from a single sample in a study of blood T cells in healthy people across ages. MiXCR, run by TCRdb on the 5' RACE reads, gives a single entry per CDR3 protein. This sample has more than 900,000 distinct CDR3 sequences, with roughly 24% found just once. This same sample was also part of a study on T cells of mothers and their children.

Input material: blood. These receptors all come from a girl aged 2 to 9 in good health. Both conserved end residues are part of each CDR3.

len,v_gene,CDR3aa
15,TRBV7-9,CASSPLTSGVDEQYF
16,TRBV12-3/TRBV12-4,CASSLTGQGAHYGYTF
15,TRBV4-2,CASSQAGQGLVEQYF
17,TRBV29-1,CSVGTSGLFGGYNEQFF
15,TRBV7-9,CASSSRGQRQETQYF
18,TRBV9,CASSVEAERSLGQETQYF
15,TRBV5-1,CASHPASGLTYEQYF
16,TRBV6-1,CASSEDLDRMTYEQYF
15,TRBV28,CASSLRDRPDSPLHF
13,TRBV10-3,CAITGGTNQPQHF
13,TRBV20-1,CSALGRDQETQYF
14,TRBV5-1,CASSLGLAGGPGYF
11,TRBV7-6,CASGGTDEQFF
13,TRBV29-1,CSGIISSYNEQFF
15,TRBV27,CASNIHGEANQPQHF
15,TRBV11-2,CASSSLAGLTYEQYF
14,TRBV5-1,CASTARQVRDTQYF
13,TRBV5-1,CASSLEGAIKAFF
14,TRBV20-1,CSASHPSEYNEQFF
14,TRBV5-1,CASSLEGNTYEQYF
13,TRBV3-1,CASSQVAETRKFF
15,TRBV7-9,CASSLIRGADYGYTF
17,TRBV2,CASSEGQGSGYTGELFF